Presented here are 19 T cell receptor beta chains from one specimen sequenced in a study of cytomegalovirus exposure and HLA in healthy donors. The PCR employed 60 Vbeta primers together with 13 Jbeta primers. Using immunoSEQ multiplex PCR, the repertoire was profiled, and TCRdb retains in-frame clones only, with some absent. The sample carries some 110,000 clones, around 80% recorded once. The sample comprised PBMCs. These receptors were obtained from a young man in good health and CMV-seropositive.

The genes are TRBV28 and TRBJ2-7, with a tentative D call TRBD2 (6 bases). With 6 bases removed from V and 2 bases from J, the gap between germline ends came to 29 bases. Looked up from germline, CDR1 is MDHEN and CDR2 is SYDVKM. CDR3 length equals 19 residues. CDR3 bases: TGTGCCAGCAGCACCATAGGGAGGTGGCACAACGAAGATACCTACGAGCAGTACTTC. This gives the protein CASSTIGRWHNEDTYEQYF.

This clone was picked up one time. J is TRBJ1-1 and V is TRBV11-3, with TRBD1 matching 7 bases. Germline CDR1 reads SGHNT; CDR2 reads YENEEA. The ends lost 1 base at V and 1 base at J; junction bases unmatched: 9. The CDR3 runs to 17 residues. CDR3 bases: TGTGCCAGCAGCTTAGGGGGGTCCCGGGACAGGAACACTGAAGCTTTCTTT. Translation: CASSLGGSRDRNTEAFF.

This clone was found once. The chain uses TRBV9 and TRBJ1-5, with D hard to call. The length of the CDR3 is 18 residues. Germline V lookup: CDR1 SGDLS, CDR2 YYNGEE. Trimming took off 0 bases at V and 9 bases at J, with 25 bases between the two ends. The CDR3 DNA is TGTGCCAGCAGCGTAGAAGGTGGGAGGGTGCGGTGCGGGCGGCCCCAGCATTTT. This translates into CASSVEGGRVRCGRPQHF.

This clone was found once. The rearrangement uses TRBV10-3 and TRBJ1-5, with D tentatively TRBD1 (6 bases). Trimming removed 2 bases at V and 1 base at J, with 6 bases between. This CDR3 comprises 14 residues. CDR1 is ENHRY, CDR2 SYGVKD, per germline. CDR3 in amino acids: CAISETGSNQPQHF. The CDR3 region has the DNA TGTGCCATCAGTGAGACAGGGAGCAATCAGCCCCAGCATTTT.

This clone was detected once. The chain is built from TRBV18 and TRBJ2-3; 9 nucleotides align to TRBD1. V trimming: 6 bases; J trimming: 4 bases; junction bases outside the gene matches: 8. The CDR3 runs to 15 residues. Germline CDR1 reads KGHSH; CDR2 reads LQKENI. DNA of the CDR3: TGTGCCAGCTCCTATCCGGGACAGGGCGCAGATACGCAGTATTTT. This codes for CASSYPGQGADTQYF.

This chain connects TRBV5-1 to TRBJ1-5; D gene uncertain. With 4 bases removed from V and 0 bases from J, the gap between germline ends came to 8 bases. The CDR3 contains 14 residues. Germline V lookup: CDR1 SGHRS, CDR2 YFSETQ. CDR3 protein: CASSPGDSNQPQHF. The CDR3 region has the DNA TGCGCCAGCAGCCCCGGGGATAGCAATCAGCCCCAGCATTTT.

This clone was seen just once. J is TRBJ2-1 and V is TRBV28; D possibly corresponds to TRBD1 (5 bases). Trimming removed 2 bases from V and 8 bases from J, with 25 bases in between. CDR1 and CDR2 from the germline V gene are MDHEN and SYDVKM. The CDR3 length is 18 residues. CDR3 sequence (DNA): TGTGCCAGCAGTTTACCCACGATAAGACAGTACCAAGACGATGAGCAGTTCTTC. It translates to CASSLPTIRQYQDDEQFF. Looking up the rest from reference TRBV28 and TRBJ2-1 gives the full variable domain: DVKVTQSSRYLVKRTGEKVFLECVQDMDHENMFWYRQDPGLGLRLIYFSYDVKMKEKGDIPEGYSVSREKKERFSLILESASTNQTSMYLCASSLPTIRQYQDDEQFFGPGTRLTVL.

The CDR3 loop is CASSRAGAEDTQYF. The DNA for the CDR3 is TGTGCCAGCTCTAGAGCGGGAGCGGAAGATACGCAGTATTTT. The gene calls are TRBV5-5 and TRBJ2-3; 8 bases match TRBD2. Trimming took 7 bases from V and 5 from J; bases not matched to a gene: 9. This CDR3 contains 14 residues. CDR1 and CDR2 from the germline V gene are SGHKS and YYEKEE (reference sequence).

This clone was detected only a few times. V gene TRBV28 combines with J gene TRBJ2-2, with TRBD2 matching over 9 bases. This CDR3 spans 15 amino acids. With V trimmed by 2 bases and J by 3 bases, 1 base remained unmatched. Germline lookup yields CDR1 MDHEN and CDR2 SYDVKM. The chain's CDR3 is CASSLAGGHTGELFF. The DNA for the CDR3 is TGTGCCAGCAGTTTAGCGGGGGGGCACACCGGGGAGCTGTTTTTT. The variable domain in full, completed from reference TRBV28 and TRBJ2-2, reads DVKVTQSSRYLVKRTGEKVFLECVQDMDHENMFWYRQDPGLGLRLIYFSYDVKMKEKGDIPEGYSVSREKKERFSLILESASTNQTSMYLCASSLAGGHTGELFFGEGSRLTVL.

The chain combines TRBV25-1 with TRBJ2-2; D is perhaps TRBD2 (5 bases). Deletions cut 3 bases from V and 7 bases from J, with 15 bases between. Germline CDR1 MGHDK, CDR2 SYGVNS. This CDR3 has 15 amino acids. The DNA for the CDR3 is TGTGCCAGCAGTGATCTGGACTTCTCCATCGGGGAGCTGTTTTTT. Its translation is CASSDLDFSIGELFF.

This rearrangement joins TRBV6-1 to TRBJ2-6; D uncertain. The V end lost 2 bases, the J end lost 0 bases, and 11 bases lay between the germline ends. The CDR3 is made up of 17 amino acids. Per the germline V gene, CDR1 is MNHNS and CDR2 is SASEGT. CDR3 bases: TGTGCCAGCAGTGAATCCAGCGTACTCTCTGGGGCCAACGTCCTGACTTTC. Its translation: CASSESSVLSGANVLTF.

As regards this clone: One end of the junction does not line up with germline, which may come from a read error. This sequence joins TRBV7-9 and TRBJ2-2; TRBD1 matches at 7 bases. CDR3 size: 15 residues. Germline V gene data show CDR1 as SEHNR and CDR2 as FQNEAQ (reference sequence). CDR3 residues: CSSSIRQGEPGELFF. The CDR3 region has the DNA TGTTCCAGCAGTATTCGACAGGGAGAGCCCGGGGAGCTGTTTTTT. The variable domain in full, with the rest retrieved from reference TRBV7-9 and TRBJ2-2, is DTGVSQNPRHKITKRGQNVTFRCDPISEHNRLYWYRQTLGQGPEFLTYFQNEAQLEKSRLLSDRFSAERPKGSFSTLEIQRTEQGDSAMYLCSSSIRQGEPGELFFGEGSRLTVL.

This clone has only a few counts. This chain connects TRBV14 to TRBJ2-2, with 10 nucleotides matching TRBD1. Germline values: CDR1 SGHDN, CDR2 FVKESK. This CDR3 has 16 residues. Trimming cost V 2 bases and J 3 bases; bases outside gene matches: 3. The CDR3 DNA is TGTGCCAGCAGCCAATTGACAGGGGGCTACACCGGGGAGCTGTTTTTT. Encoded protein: CASSQLTGGYTGELFF.

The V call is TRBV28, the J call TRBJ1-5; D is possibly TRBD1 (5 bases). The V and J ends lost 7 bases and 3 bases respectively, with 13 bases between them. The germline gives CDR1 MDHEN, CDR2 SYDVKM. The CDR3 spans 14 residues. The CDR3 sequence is CASNPGGNNQPQHF. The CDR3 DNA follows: TGTGCCAGCAACCCGGGGGGGAACAATCAGCCCCAGCATTTT.

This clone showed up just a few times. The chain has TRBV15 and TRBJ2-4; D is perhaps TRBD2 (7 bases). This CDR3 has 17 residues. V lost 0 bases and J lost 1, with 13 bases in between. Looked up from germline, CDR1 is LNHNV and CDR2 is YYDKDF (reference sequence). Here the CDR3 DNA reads TGTGCCACCAGCAGAGATGGGGGGGGCTTTGCCAAAAACATTCAGTACTTC. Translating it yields CATSRDGGGFAKNIQYF.

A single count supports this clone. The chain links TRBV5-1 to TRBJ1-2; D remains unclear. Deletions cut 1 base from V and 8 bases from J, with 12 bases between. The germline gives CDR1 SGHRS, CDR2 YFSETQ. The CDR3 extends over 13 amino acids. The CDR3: CASSLFESRGYTF. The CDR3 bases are TGCGCCAGCAGCTTGTTCGAGTCTCGCGGCTACACCTTC.

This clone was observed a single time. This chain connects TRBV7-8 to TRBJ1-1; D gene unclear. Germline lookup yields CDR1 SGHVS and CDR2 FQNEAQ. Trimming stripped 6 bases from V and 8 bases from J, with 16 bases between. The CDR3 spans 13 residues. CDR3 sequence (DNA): TGTGCCAGCAGATCGGGTCTTCCCTACGAAGCTTTCTTT. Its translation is CASRSGLPYEAFF.

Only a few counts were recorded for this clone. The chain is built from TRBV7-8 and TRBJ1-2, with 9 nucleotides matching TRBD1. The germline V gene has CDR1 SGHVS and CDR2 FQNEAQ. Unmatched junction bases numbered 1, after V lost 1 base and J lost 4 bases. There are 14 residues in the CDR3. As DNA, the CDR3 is TGTGCCAGCAGCTTAGGGGACAGGGCCTATGGCTACACCTTC. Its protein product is CASSLGDRAYGYTF. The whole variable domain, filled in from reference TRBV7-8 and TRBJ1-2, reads GAGVSQSPRYKVAKRGQDVALRCDPISGHVSLFWYQQALGQGPEFLTYFQNEAQLDKSGLPSDRFFAERPEGSVSTLKIQRTQQEDSAVYLCASSLGDRAYGYTFGSGTRLTVV.

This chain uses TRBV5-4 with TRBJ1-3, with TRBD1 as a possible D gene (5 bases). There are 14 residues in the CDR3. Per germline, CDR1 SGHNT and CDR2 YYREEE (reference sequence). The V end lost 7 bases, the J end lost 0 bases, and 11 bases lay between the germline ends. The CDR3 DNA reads TGTGCCAGCGGCGGGGGGACCTCTGGAAACACCATATATTTT. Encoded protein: CASGGGTSGNTIYF.